The present T cell receptor beta chain was sequenced within a study of human thymus T cells. About this clone: Its antigen is currently unknown.

Profiled with immunoSEQ multiplex PCR; TCRdb holds only in-frame clones, not every one. The profile covers roughly 86,000 clones, with roughly 96% appearing a single time and 0.031% taken by the ten largest. Thymus specimens were resections from corrective heart surgery. Corrective surgery for congenital heart defects was being performed on the healthy Finnish infants who were the donors. Germline V gene sequence: CDR1 SEHNR, CDR2 FQNEAQ (reference sequence). The CDR3 has 18 amino acids. V lost 5 bases and J lost 4; bases outside the gene matches: 14. Study-wide points: Repertoires from thymus and blood appeared to show biased V and J gene usage. In unrelated individuals, thymic repertoires overlapped highly, according to related research.

The sequence came from a boy under two years old with a congenital heart defect but otherwise immunologically healthy. The J gene is TRBJ2-1, the V gene TRBV7-9; 10 bases match TRBD2. The sample comprised thymus tissue. DNA of the CDR3: TGTGCCAGCAGCCCCCTTTCTATTACTAGCGGGACTTACAATGAGCAGTTCTTC. Its protein is CASSPLSITSGTYNEQFF. The full variable domain, in which reference TRBV7-9 and TRBJ2-1 provide the parts outside the CDR3, is DTGVSQNPRHKITKRGQNVTFRCDPISEHNRLYWYRQTLGQGPEFLTYFQNEAQLEKSRLLSDRFSAERPKGSFSTLEIQRTEQGDSAMYLCASSPLSITSGTYNEQFFGPGTRLTVL.